Shown below are 10 T cell receptor beta chains from a single sample sequenced in a study of T-cell memory formation after mild COVID-19. TCRdb reprocessed the 5' RACE reads via MiXCR and lists one record per CDR3 protein. Of 300,000 to 400,000 distinct CDR3 sequences listed, 25% to 30% are singletons. The sample was PBMCs or a T cell subset sorted from them (not recorded which). The receptors originated from an adult woman who had mild COVID-19 (a few samples of this study predate the infection). Cell type and time point are not known.

This clonotype was detected ten times or more. One junction end disagrees with the germline gene, perhaps due to a read error. V usage is TRBV19 and J usage is TRBJ2-3; the match to TRBD2 covers 7 bases. This CDR3 has 15 residues. Germline V lookup: CDR1 LNHDA, CDR2 SQIVND (reference sequence). The chain's CDR3 is CASSLDGGSTDTQYF. The CDR3 bases are TGTGCCAGTAGTCTAGACGGGGGGAGCACAGATACGCAGTATTTT.

The V gene is TRBV7-9, the J gene TRBJ1-2; D unresolved. Trimming took off 6 bases at V and 2 bases at J, with 19 bases between the two ends. There are 16 residues in the CDR3. CDR1 and CDR2 from the germline V gene are SEHNR and FQNEAQ (reference sequence). The CDR3 protein is CASRDYPPNSNYGYTF. The CDR3, as DNA: TGTGCCAGCAGAGACTACCCTCCTAATTCCAACTATGGCTACACCTTC.

This clonotype was counted between two and nine times. The rearrangement joins TRBV29-1 to TRBJ1-2; TRBD1 matches 7 bases. Germline V CDR1 and CDR2: SQVTM, ANQGSEA. With 7 bases clipped from V and 4 bases from J, the junction kept 3 bases outside the gene matches. This CDR3 is 11 amino acids long. CDR3 DNA sequence: TGCAGCGGACAGGGCGGCTATGGCTACACCTTC. It is translated as CSGQGGYGYTF. The whole variable domain, remainder taken from reference TRBV29-1 and TRBJ1-2, is SAVISQKPSRDICQRGTSLTIQCQVDSQVTMMFWYRQQPGQSLTLIATANQGSEATYESGFVIDKFPISRPNLTFSTLTVSNMSPEDSSIYLCSGQGGYGYTFGSGTRLTVV.

This clonotype has only one observation. V is TRBV7-9 and J is TRBJ1-1, with unresolved D. The CDR3 consists of 13 residues. Germline CDR1 is SEHNR and CDR2 is FQNEAQ (reference sequence). Trimming stripped 9 bases from V and 2 bases from J, with 13 bases between. CDR3 loop: CASRAGQNTEAFF. DNA of the CDR3: TGTGCCAGTCGCGCGGGCCAAAACACTGAAGCTTTCTTT. The full variable domain, its missing parts supplied by reference TRBV7-9 and TRBJ1-1, is DTGVSQNPRHKITKRGQNVTFRCDPISEHNRLYWYRQTLGQGPEFLTYFQNEAQLEKSRLLSDRFSAERPKGSFSTLEIQRTEQGDSAMYLCASRAGQNTEAFFGQGTRLTVV.

The CDR3 region is CATEGLAETSYNEQFF. CDR3 DNA sequence: TGTGCCACCGAGGGACTAGCGGAGACCTCCTACAATGAGCAGTTCTTC. The chain recombines TRBV24-1 with TRBJ2-1, with 11 nucleotides matching TRBD2. Germline assignment: CDR1 KGHDR and CDR2 SFDVKD. The CDR3 is made up of 16 amino acids. The ends lost 9 bases at V and 0 bases at J; junction bases unmatched: 6.

This chain uses TRBV20-1 with TRBJ2-1, with D tentatively TRBD1 (6 bases). This CDR3 has 15 amino acids. The V end was cut by 3 bases, the J end by 5 bases, with 17 bases between. Germline CDR1 reads DFQATT; CDR2 reads SNEGSKA (reference sequence). This chain's CDR3 is CSARSGSGTHNEQFF. The CDR3 region has the DNA TGCAGTGCTAGGTCAGGGTCTGGGACACACAATGAGCAGTTCTTC.

This clonotype was counted a few times. CDR3 sequence reads: CASREGTSGQETQYF. DNA of the CDR3: TGTGCCAGCAGGGAAGGGACTAGCGGACAAGAGACCCAGTACTTC. J is TRBJ2-5 and V is TRBV7-2, with 11 bases lining up with TRBD2. The CDR3 runs to 15 residues. Germline V gene lookup returns CDR1 SGHTA and CDR2 FQGNSA. The junction had 5 bases not matched to a gene; V was cut back by 6 bases and J by 2 bases.

The chain has TRBV25-1 and TRBJ2-3, with 9 nucleotides matching TRBD2. The CDR3 runs 15 residues. Trimming cost V 3 bases and J 2 bases; bases outside gene matches: 3. Germline lookup yields CDR1 MGHDK and CDR2 SYGVNS. The CDR3 sequence is CASSDLAGITDTQYF. The CDR3 DNA sequence: TGTGCCAGCAGTGACCTAGCGGGGATCACAGATACGCAGTATTTT.

The J gene is TRBJ2-2, the V gene TRBV11-3; 10 bases are shared with TRBD1. The CDR3 length is 16 residues. Per germline, CDR1 SGHNT and CDR2 YENEEA. J gave up 2 bases and V 1 base, and 1 base lay outside the gene matches. In DNA, the CDR3 is TGTGCCAGCAGCTTAGGGGACAGGGGTAACACCGGGGAGCTGTTTTTT. Translation: CASSLGDRGNTGELFF.

This clonotype was detected ten times or more. The chain uses TRBV6-5 and TRBJ2-7; 8 bases fit TRBD1. The ends lost 5 bases at V and 0 bases at J; junction bases unmatched: 3. There are 14 residues in the CDR3. The germline V gene encodes CDR1 MNHEY and CDR2 SVGAGI. The CDR3 region has the DNA TGTGCCAGCAGTCAAACAGGGGGCTCCTACGAGCAGTACTTC. As protein: CASSQTGGSYEQYF.